The 30 T cell receptor beta chains below were found in one sample sequenced in a study of T-cell memory formation after mild COVID-19. A single record per CDR3 protein comes from TCRdb applying MiXCR to the 5' RACE reads. The sample shows roughly 370,000 distinct CDR3 sequences, 15% to 20% of them seen only once. The specimen was PBMCs or a T cell subset sorted from them (not recorded which). These receptors all stem from a young man who had mild COVID-19 (a few samples of this study predate the infection). Cell type and time point are not known.

This clonotype was seen a few times. J is TRBJ1-4 and V is TRBV7-2; D is undetermined. The V end was cut by 6 bases, the J end by 4 bases, with 9 bases between. This CDR3 has 13 amino acids. CDR1 and CDR2 (germline): SGHTA, FQGNSA. Here the CDR3 DNA reads TGTGCCAGCAGGGCAACGGTTAATGAAAAACTGTTTTTT. It codes for CASRATVNEKLFF. Filled out from reference TRBV7-2 and TRBJ1-4, the complete variable domain reads GAGVSQSPSNKVTEKGKDVELRCDPISGHTALYWYRQSLGQGLEFLIYFQGNSAPDKSGLPSDRFSAERTGGSVSTLTIQRTQQEDSAVYLCASRATVNEKLFFGSGTQLSVL.

The rearrangement uses TRBV11-2 and TRBJ2-7, with D tentatively TRBD1 (6 bases). V lost 5 bases, J lost 4 bases, and 12 bases lay in between. There are 13 residues in the CDR3. Per germline, CDR1 SGHAT and CDR2 FQNNGV. CDR3 sequence (DNA): TGTGCCAGCAGCGTCGGAAGGGGGTACGAGCAGTACTTC. Translation: CASSVGRGYEQYF.

V usage is TRBV12-3 or TRBV12-4 and J usage is TRBJ2-5; TRBD1 agrees at 9 bases. V gave up 11 bases and J gave up 4 bases; unmatched junction bases: 8. This CDR3 region has 13 residues. This chain's CDR3 is CASGTGGSETQYF. Written as DNA, the CDR3 is TGTGCCTCGGGCACAGGGGGCTCAGAGACCCAGTACTTC.

This chain uses TRBV7-9 with TRBJ1-2; D is unresolved. Germline V gives CDR1 SEHNR, CDR2 FQNEAQ (reference sequence). The CDR3 extends over 15 amino acids. The ends were cut back, 4 bases at V and 4 bases at J, with 16 bases in the middle. The CDR3 DNA reads as TGTGCCAGCAGCTCTCCAGGCCTCACCTTCTATGGCTACACCTTC. Translated, it gives CASSSPGLTFYGYTF.

This clonotype was observed a few times. The chain combines TRBV12-5 with TRBJ2-7; perhaps TRBD1 as D (6 bases). This CDR3 is built from 14 residues. Trimming removed 6 bases at V and 0 bases at J, with 12 bases between. Germline assignment: CDR1 LGHNT and CDR2 FRNRAP. The CDR3 sequence: CASGPRDNSYEQYV. As DNA, the CDR3 is TGTGCTAGTGGACCAAGGGACAACTCCTACGAGCAGTACGTC.

This clonotype was counted a few times. The V call is TRBV7-6, the J call TRBJ1-1; D may be TRBD1 (5 bases). The CDR3 extends over 16 amino acids. V lost 1 base and J 5 bases, leaving 17 bases between the germline ends. CDR1 SGHVS and CDR2 FNYEAQ come from the germline V gene. CDR3 amino acids: CASSLGTRIGNTEAFF. The DNA for the CDR3 is TGTGCCAGCAGCTTAGGGACAAGGATTGGGAATACTGAAGCTTTCTTT. Full variable domain (remainder filled in from reference TRBV7-6 and TRBJ1-1): GAGVSQSPRYKVTKRGQDVALRCDPISGHVSLYWYRQALGQGPEFLTYFNYEAQQDKSGLPNDRFSAERPEGSISTLTIQRTEQRDSAMYRCASSLGTRIGNTEAFFGQGTRLTVV.

This clonotype was counted only a few times. The genes are TRBV5-1 and TRBJ1-3, with no clear D. This CDR3 contains 20 residues. The V gene's germline CDR1 is SGHRS and CDR2 YFSETQ. V was pared by 0 bases and J by 0 bases, with 22 bases between. CDR3 coding DNA: TGCGCCAGCAGCTTGGCCGGCGATTCAGGAACGTCGAACTCTGGAAACACCATATATTTT. Its protein is CASSLAGDSGTSNSGNTIYF.

This chain uses TRBV7-6 with TRBJ2-6; possibly TRBD1 for D (5 bases). CDR3 length: 17 residues. Germline V gives CDR1 SGHVS, CDR2 FNYEAQ. V was pared by 4 bases and J by 0 bases, with 13 bases between. The CDR3 coding sequence is TGTGCCAGCAGCTCTCGACAGTACGGCTCTGGGGCCAACGTCCTGACTTTC. This translates into CASSSRQYGSGANVLTF.

The chain employs TRBV5-4 and TRBJ1-5; TRBD1 matches 7 bases. Germline CDR1 is SGHNT and CDR2 is YYREEE (reference sequence). CDR3 length: 13 amino acids. With 4 bases clipped from V and 5 bases from J, the junction kept 3 bases outside the gene matches. The CDR3 sequence: CASSMDRYQPQHF. The CDR3 DNA sequence: TGTGCCAGCAGCATGGACAGGTATCAGCCCCAGCATTTT. The full variable domain, completed using reference TRBV5-4 and TRBJ1-5, is ETGVTQSPTHLIKTRGQQVTLRCSSQSGHNTVSWYQQALGQGPQFIFQYYREEENGRGNFPPRFSGLQFPNYSSELNVNALELDDSALYLCASSMDRYQPQHFGDGTRLSIL.

This clonotype has a handful of counts. The chain links TRBV24-1 to TRBJ2-1, with D possibly TRBD2 on 7 matching bases. The germline gives CDR1 KGHDR, CDR2 SFDVKD. This CDR3 spans 15 amino acids. Trimming stripped 0 bases from V and 4 bases from J, with 9 bases between. Here the CDR3 reads CATSDLGGAYNEQFF. CDR3 bases: TGTGCCACCAGTGATTTGGGGGGGGCGTACAATGAGCAGTTCTTC.

There are a few counts of this clonotype. The gene calls are TRBV9 and TRBJ1-1; D perhaps matches TRBD1 (6 bases). The germline V and J ends were trimmed by 7 bases and 11 bases, with 18 bases remaining between them. The CDR3 runs to 12 residues. Germline V gene lookup returns CDR1 SGDLS and CDR2 YYNGEE. CDR3 DNA: TGTGCCAGCGCGAGGGACATGACCGAGGCTTTCTTT. This sequence encodes CASARDMTEAFF.

This clonotype was seen just once. The CDR3 sequence is CSLAGSTDTQYF. The CDR3 DNA sequence: TGCAGCCTAGCGGGGTCCACAGATACGCAGTATTTT. This chain uses TRBV20-1 with TRBJ2-3; TRBD2 matches 9 bases. CDR1 DFQATT and CDR2 SNEGSKA come from the germline V gene (reference sequence). The CDR3 extends over 12 amino acids.

This clonotype has just one count. V is TRBV28 and J is TRBJ1-2; maybe TRBD1 (6 bases). V lost 2 bases to trimming and J lost 8 bases, with 18 bases between them. The CDR3 loop spans 15 amino acids. Germline CDR1 is MDHEN and CDR2 is SYDVKM. CDR3 sequence: CASSLRDRPRDGYTF. CDR3 nucleotide sequence: TGTGCCAGCAGTTTAAGAGACAGGCCCCGGGACGGCTACACCTTC.

This chain uses TRBV10-3 with TRBJ2-3; the D gene is possibly TRBD1 (6 bases). V gave up 2 bases and J gave up 3 bases, with 15 bases separating them. Germline assignment: CDR1 ENHRY and CDR2 SYGVKD. The CDR3 spans 16 residues. This chain's CDR3 is CAISEGGRLKTDTQYF. CDR3 DNA: TGTGCCATCAGTGAGGGGGGCAGACTAAAGACAGATACGCAGTATTTT.

A few counts support this clonotype. The J gene is TRBJ1-5, the V gene TRBV5-1; D is unclear. V gave up 10 bases and J gave up 1 base, with 21 bases separating them. Germline CDR1 is SGHRS and CDR2 is YFSETQ. CDR3 length: 16 residues. This CDR3 is CASSPGISLSNQPQHF. The CDR3 nucleotides are TGCGCCTCCAGCCCGGGGATTTCATTGAGCAATCAGCCCCAGCATTTT.

V is TRBV24-1 and J is TRBJ1-1, with D unresolved. There are 13 residues in the CDR3. The V end was cut by 4 bases, the J end by 6 bases, with 11 bases between. Germline CDR1 reads KGHDR; CDR2 reads SFDVKD. CDR3: CATSDRAGAEAFF. CDR3 sequence (DNA): TGTGCCACCAGTGACCGGGCTGGAGCTGAAGCTTTCTTT.

This clonotype has only a few counts. This chain joins TRBV7-2 and TRBJ2-3; D is uncertain. Germline CDR1 SGHTA, CDR2 FQGNSA. The CDR3 is made up of 16 amino acids. V lost 6 bases, J lost 4 bases, and 20 bases lay in between. CDR3 residues: CASSRSLLGSPDTQYF. CDR3 in DNA: TGTGCCAGCAGTCGAAGCCTATTGGGAAGCCCAGATACGCAGTATTTT. Full variable domain (missing parts from reference TRBV7-2 and TRBJ2-3): GAGVSQSPSNKVTEKGKDVELRCDPISGHTALYWYRQSLGQGLEFLIYFQGNSAPDKSGLPSDRFSAERTGGSVSTLTIQRTQQEDSAVYLCASSRSLLGSPDTQYFGPGTRLTVL.

This clonotype was seen more than once but under ten times. J is TRBJ1-1 and V is TRBV20-1, with D possibly matching TRBD1 (6 bases). The CDR3 consists of 15 residues. CDR1 and CDR2 (germline): DFQATT, SNEGSKA (reference sequence). V lost 0 bases and J lost 5, with 16 bases in between. The CDR3 nucleotides read TGCAGTGCTAGAGATCTTACCAGGGGTGGTACTGAAGCTTTCTTT. It yields the protein CSARDLTRGGTEAFF.

This clonotype was seen a single time. The chain joins TRBV10-2 to TRBJ1-1, with D tentatively TRBD1 (5 bases). The CDR3 runs 14 residues. CDR1 is WSHSY, CDR2 SAAADI, per germline. V was shortened by 7 bases and J by 2 bases, with 14 bases between the two germline ends. The chain's CDR3 is CASKVTAANTEAFF. The CDR3 nucleotides read TGCGCCAGCAAAGTGACAGCTGCCAACACTGAAGCTTTCTTT.

V usage is TRBV7-2 and J usage is TRBJ2-3; 7 bases are shared with TRBD1. The CDR3 is 18 amino acids. The germline V gene encodes CDR1 SGHTA and CDR2 FQGNSA. V trimming: 3 bases; J trimming: 5 bases; junction bases outside the gene matches: 17. The chain's CDR3 is CASSFAIRRQGDKDTQYF. For the CDR3, the DNA is TGTGCCAGCAGCTTCGCTATCCGGAGGCAGGGGGATAAAGATACGCAGTATTTT.

This clonotype was found many times. The chain uses TRBV12-3 or TRBV12-4 and TRBJ2-4, with 7 bases fitting TRBD2. The CDR3 contains 14 residues. J gave up 4 bases and V 6 bases, and 6 bases lay outside the gene matches. The CDR3 DNA is TGTGCCAGCAGGATTAATAGCGGGAAAAACATTCAGTACTTC. Its translation: CASRINSGKNIQYF.

This clonotype came up a few times. This sequence joins TRBV18 and TRBJ2-7, with a weak D call TRBD1 (7 bases). This CDR3 comprises 14 residues. Trimming cost V 2 bases and J 3 bases, with 11 bases left between them. Germline CDR1 KGHSH, CDR2 LQKENI. The CDR3 loop is CASSPSRGVYEQYF. The DNA of the CDR3 is TGTGCCAGCTCACCAAGCAGGGGGGTCTACGAGCAGTACTTC. Together with reference TRBV18 and TRBJ2-7, the CDR3 gives the full variable domain: NAGVMQNPRHLVRRRGQEARLRCSPMKGHSHVYWYRQLPEEGLKFMVYLQKENIIDESGMPKERFSAEFPKEGPSILRIQQVVRGDSAAYFCASSPSRGVYEQYFGPGTRLTVT.

The table lists this clonotype with many counts. The chain employs TRBV5-1 and TRBJ2-1, with unresolved D. The CDR3 is made up of 11 amino acids. V lost 4 bases, J lost 9 bases, and 8 bases lay in between. CDR1 and CDR2 (germline): SGHRS, YFSETQ. CDR3 loop: CASSRLVEQFF. In DNA form, the CDR3 reads TGCGCCAGCAGCCGATTAGTTGAGCAGTTCTTC.

The chain links TRBV7-9 to TRBJ2-5; 12 positions match TRBD2. CDR3 length equals 15 residues. V was pared by 6 bases and J by 6 bases, with 8 bases of the junction left unmatched. CDR1 and CDR2 (germline): SEHNR, FQNEAQ (reference sequence). The CDR3 sequence is CASRQTSGGQQTQYF. The DNA of the CDR3 is TGTGCCAGCAGACAAACTAGCGGGGGGCAACAGACCCAGTACTTC.

Regarding this clonotype: One junction end does not reproduce the germline sequence, and a read error may be involved. V is TRBV6-2 or TRBV6-3 and J is TRBJ2-1, with D tentatively TRBD1 (5 bases). Germline V CDR1 and CDR2: MNHEY, SVGEGT. The CDR3 runs to 14 residues. The CDR3 DNA reads TGTGGCAGCAGTTCCGACAGATGGAGCAATGAGCAGTTCTTC. Protein product: CGSSSDRWSNEQFF.

The gene calls are TRBV29-1 and TRBJ2-7; D is possibly TRBD2 (6 bases). The V and J ends lost 1 base and 5 bases respectively, with 15 bases between them. Germline V CDR1 and CDR2: SQVTM, ANQGSEA. This CDR3 is built from 14 residues. The CDR3 here is CSVEGGGYTDEQYF. CDR3 bases: TGCAGCGTTGAAGGGGGAGGCTATACGGACGAGCAGTACTTC.

In DNA, the CDR3 is TGTGCCAGCAGCCAACCCTTGGGACTAGCGAATAATGAGCAGTTCTTC. As protein: CASSQPLGLANNEQFF. The rearrangement joins TRBV14 to TRBJ2-1; TRBD2 matches at 10 bases. V trimming: 2 bases; J trimming: 7 bases; junction bases outside the gene matches: 8. The V gene's germline CDR1 is SGHDN and CDR2 FVKESK. The CDR3 runs 16 residues.

This clonotype was seen more than once but under ten times. The chain employs TRBV12-3 or TRBV12-4 and TRBJ2-1; D might be TRBD2 (5 bases). V dropped 3 bases and J dropped 10 bases, with 7 bases sitting between them. The CDR3 totals 11 residues. The CDR3 DNA is TGTGCCAGCAGTTTCCCGGGGGAGCAGTTCTTC. This sequence encodes CASSFPGEQFF.

The V gene is TRBV5-4, the J gene TRBJ2-5; 8 nucleotides agree with TRBD2. The CDR3 covers 14 residues. Germline V lookup: CDR1 SGHNT, CDR2 YYREEE (reference sequence). V shed 2 bases, J shed 6 bases, and the junction held 6 bases outside the gene matches. The CDR3 nucleotides read TGTGCCAGCAGCTTCGGGGGGGCCGAAAAGACCCAGTACTTC. This translates into CASSFGGAEKTQYF.

This clonotype was found a few times. J is TRBJ2-3 and V is TRBV6-2 or TRBV6-3; 10 positions agree with TRBD2. The germline V gene has CDR1 MNHEY and CDR2 SVGEGT. The CDR3 is made up of 15 amino acids. J was trimmed by 7 bases and V by 4 bases; bases with no gene match: 8. CDR3 DNA: TGTGCCAGCAGTTCTAGCGGGGGCCCTCTAAATACGCAGTATTTT. Protein sequence: CASSSSGGPLNTQYF.